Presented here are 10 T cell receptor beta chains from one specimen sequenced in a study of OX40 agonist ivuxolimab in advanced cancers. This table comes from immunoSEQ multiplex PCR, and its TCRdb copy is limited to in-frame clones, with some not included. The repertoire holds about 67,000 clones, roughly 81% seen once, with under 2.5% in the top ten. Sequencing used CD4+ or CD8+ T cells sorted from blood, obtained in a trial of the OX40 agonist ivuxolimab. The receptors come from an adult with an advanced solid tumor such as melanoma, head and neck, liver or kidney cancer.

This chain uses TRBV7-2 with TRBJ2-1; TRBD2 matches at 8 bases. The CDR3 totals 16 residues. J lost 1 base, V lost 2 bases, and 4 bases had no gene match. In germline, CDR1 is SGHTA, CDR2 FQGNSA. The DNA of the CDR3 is TGTGCCAGCAGCTTATCAAGCGGGGGTTCCTACAATGAGCAGTTCTTC. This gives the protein CASSLSSGGSYNEQFF.

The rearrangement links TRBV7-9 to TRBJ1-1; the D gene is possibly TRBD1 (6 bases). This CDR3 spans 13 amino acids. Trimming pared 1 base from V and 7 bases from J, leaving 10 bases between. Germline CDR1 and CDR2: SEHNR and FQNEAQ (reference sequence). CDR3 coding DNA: TGTGCCAGCAGCTTAGGCAGGGGTTTTGAAGCTTTCTTT. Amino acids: CASSLGRGFEAFF.

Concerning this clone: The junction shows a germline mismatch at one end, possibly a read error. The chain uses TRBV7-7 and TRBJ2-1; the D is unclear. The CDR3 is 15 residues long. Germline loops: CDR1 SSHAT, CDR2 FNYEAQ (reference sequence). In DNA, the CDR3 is TGTGCTAGCAGCTTTAGCCTTAGCTCCTACAATGAGCAGTTCTTC. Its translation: CASSFSLSSYNEQFF.

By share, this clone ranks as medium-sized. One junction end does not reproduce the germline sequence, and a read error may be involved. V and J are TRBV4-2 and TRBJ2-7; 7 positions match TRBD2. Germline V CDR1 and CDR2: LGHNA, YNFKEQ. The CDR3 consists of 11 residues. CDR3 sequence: CASSQAKGLLF. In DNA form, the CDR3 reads TGTGCCAGCAGCCAGGCGAAGGGACTATTATTC.

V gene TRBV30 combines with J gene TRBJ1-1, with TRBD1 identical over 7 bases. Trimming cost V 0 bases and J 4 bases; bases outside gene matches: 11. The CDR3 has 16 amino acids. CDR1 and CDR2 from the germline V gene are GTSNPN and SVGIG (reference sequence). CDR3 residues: CAWSVVRGGLSTEAFF. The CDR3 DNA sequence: TGTGCCTGGAGTGTGGTCAGGGGGGGTTTGAGCACTGAAGCTTTCTTT.

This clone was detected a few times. CDR3 residues: CASSSQGDQPQHF. In DNA, the CDR3 is TGTGCCAGCAGTAGCCAGGGCGATCAGCCCCAGCATTTT. The rearrangement uses TRBV2 and TRBJ1-5; tentative D call: TRBD1 (5 bases). CDR3 length equals 13 residues. V lost 5 bases, J lost 5 bases, and 10 bases lay in between. Germline V CDR1 and CDR2: SNHLY, FYNNEI. Complete variable domain (other parts from reference TRBV2 and TRBJ1-5): EPEVTQTPSHQVTQMGQEVILRCVPISNHLYFYWYRQILGQKVEFLVSFYNNEISEKSEIFDDQFSVERPDGSNFTLKIRSTKLEDSAMYFCASSSQGDQPQHFGDGTRLSIL.

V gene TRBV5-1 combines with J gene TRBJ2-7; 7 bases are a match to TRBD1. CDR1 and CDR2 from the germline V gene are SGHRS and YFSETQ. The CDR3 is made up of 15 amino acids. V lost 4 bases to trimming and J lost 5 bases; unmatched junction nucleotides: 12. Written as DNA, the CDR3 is TGCGCCAGCAGCCCCCTTTCGACAGGGATAGACGAGCAGTACTTC. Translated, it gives CASSPLSTGIDEQYF.

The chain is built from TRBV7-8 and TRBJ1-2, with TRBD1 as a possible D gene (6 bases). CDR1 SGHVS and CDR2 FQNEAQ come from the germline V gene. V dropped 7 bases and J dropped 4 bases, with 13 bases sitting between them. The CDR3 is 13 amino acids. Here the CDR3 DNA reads TGTGCCAGCAACAACAGGGCGGGCTATGGCTACACCTTC. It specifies CASNNRAGYGYTF.

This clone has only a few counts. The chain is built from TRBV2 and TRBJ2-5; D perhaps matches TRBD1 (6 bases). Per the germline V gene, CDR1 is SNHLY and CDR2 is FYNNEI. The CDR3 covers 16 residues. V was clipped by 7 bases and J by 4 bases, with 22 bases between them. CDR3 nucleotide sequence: TGTGCCAGCACCAAAAGGACAGCCAACACTGGAGAGACCCAGTACTTC. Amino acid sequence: CASTKRTANTGETQYF.

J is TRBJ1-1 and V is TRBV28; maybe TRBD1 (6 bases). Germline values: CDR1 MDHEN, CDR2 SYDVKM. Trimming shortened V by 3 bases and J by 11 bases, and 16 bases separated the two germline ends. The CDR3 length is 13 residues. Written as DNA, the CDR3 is TGTGCCAGCAGTTTCTTGACAGGCGGTCAGGCTTTCTTT. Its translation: CASSFLTGGQAFF.